One sample yielded the 28 T cell receptor beta chains listed below, sequenced in a study of blood T cell repertoires in COVID-19. Produced via immunoSEQ multiplex PCR; TCRdb's table is partial and in-frame only. The sample carries about 100,000 clones, approximately 91% recorded once. The specimen sequenced was peripheral blood. These receptors were taken from a man aged 55 to 70 with acute or convalescent COVID-19.

V and J are TRBV12-5 and TRBJ2-2; 10 bases align to TRBD2. Trimming cost V 0 bases and J 6 bases; bases outside gene matches: 7. CDR3 length: 17 amino acids. Germline V lookup: CDR1 LGHNT, CDR2 FRNRAP. Here the CDR3 reads CASGLVRTSGAAGELFF. The CDR3 nucleotides are TGTGCTAGTGGTTTGGTCCGGACTAGCGGAGCTGCCGGGGAGCTGTTTTTT.

The rearrangement uses TRBV13 and TRBJ2-1, with 9 bases aligning to TRBD1. Germline lookup yields CDR1 PRHDT and CDR2 FYEKMQ (reference sequence). Trimming removed 4 bases from V and 5 bases from J; junction bases left unmatched: 9. The CDR3 spans 16 residues. This CDR3 reads CASSSPGQGRDNEQFF. The CDR3, as DNA: TGTGCCAGCAGCTCCCCAGGACAGGGGAGGGACAATGAGCAGTTCTTC. The whole variable domain, filled in from reference TRBV13 and TRBJ2-1, reads AAGVIQSPRHLIKEKRETATLKCYPIPRHDTVYWYQQGPGQDPQFLISFYEKMQSDKGSIPDRFSAQQFSDYHSELNMSSLELGDSALYFCASSSPGQGRDNEQFFGPGTRLTVL.

J is TRBJ2-1 and V is TRBV4-1; 14 bases line up with TRBD2. Losses at the gene ends were 0 bases for V and 4 bases for J; bases not matched to a gene: 5. The CDR3 length is 18 residues. Germline loops: CDR1 MGHRA, CDR2 YSYEKL. CDR3 DNA: TGCGCCAGCAGCCAAGAGGCGACTAGCGGGAGGGTTTACAATGAGCAGTTCTTC. Translating it yields CASSQEATSGRVYNEQFF.

A single count supports this clone. The chain carries TRBV7-2 and TRBJ2-1; unclear D gene. The CDR3 is 15 residues long. V was trimmed by 6 bases and J by 4 bases, leaving 16 bases between them. In germline, CDR1 is SGHTA, CDR2 FQGNSA. CDR3 sequence reads: CASRIYQRAYNEQFF. In DNA form, the CDR3 reads TGTGCCAGCAGAATCTACCAGCGAGCGTACAATGAGCAGTTCTTC.

This clone has more than one count but fewer than ten. V gene TRBV28 combines with J gene TRBJ1-5; 7 positions match TRBD1. Germline V gene sequence: CDR1 MDHEN, CDR2 SYDVKM. Trimming removed 3 bases from V and 4 bases from J; junction bases left unmatched: 6. The CDR3 spans 15 residues. As DNA, the CDR3 is TGTGCCAGCAGTTTTGCACAGGGGCAAAATCAGCCCCAGCATTTT. It encodes CASSFAQGQNQPQHF.

This chain links TRBV6-5 with TRBJ1-1; D might be TRBD1 (6 bases). The CDR3 runs 12 residues. V was clipped by 10 bases and J by 2 bases, with 11 bases between them. From germline, CDR1 is MNHEY and CDR2 SVGAGI. CDR3 in DNA: TGTGCCACACGACAGGCTAACACTGAAGCTTTCTTT. It specifies CATRQANTEAFF.

The chain couples TRBV19 to TRBJ1-2; 11 nucleotides line up with TRBD1. The CDR3 is 15 residues long. The junction had 6 bases not matched to a gene; V was cut back by 5 bases and J by 4 bases. The V gene's germline CDR1 is LNHDA and CDR2 SQIVND (reference sequence). CDR3 DNA sequence: TGTGCCAGTAGTCCCGGGACAGGGGGATTCTATGGCTACACCTTC. This translates into CASSPGTGGFYGYTF.

This chain uses TRBV7-3 with TRBJ2-1, with 10 bases matching TRBD1. The CDR3 loop spans 16 amino acids. CDR1 is SGHTA and CDR2 is FQGTGA in the germline V gene. Trimming cost V 4 bases and J 9 bases; bases outside gene matches: 12. The CDR3 DNA sequence: TGTGCCAGCAGCTCCTCGCTGACAGGGGGCCAGGGTGAGCAGTTCTTC. Protein: CASSSSLTGGQGEQFF.

The V gene is TRBV2, the J gene TRBJ1-5, with 7 bases identical to TRBD1. The germline gives CDR1 SNHLY, CDR2 FYNNEI. The CDR3 has 16 amino acids. Trimming took 4 bases from V and 3 from J; bases not matched to a gene: 9. The CDR3: CASSGEGQAFNQPQHF. The DNA for the CDR3 is TGTGCCAGCAGTGGAGAAGGACAGGCTTTCAATCAGCCCCAGCATTTT. Variable domain in full (rest from reference TRBV2 and TRBJ1-5): EPEVTQTPSHQVTQMGQEVILRCVPISNHLYFYWYRQILGQKVEFLVSFYNNEISEKSEIFDDQFSVERPDGSNFTLKIRSTKLEDSAMYFCASSGEGQAFNQPQHFGDGTRLSIL.

This rearrangement joins TRBV27 to TRBJ1-5; TRBD1 aligns across 9 bases. The CDR3 has 15 amino acids. J lost 2 bases, V lost 5 bases, and 4 bases had no gene match. Germline V gives CDR1 MNHEY, CDR2 SMNVEV (reference sequence). The CDR3 is CASSQDRGGNQPQHF. The CDR3 DNA reads as TGTGCCAGCAGTCAGGACAGGGGAGGCAATCAGCCCCAGCATTTT.

The CDR3, as DNA: TGTGCCAGCAGCCGGAGCACTAGCACAGATACGCAGTATTTT. Translated, it gives CASSRSTSTDTQYF. The V and J genes are TRBV27 and TRBJ2-3; D is ambiguous. The CDR3 is 14 amino acids. The V end lost 6 bases, the J end lost 0 bases, and 10 bases lay between the germline ends. Per germline, CDR1 MNHEY and CDR2 SMNVEV (reference sequence).

The V call is TRBV7-8, the J call TRBJ2-1; the match to TRBD2 covers 7 bases. This CDR3 comprises 16 residues. Germline values: CDR1 SGHVS, CDR2 FQNEAQ. The J segment lost 7 bases and the V segment lost 4 bases, leaving 13 bases of the junction unmatched. The CDR3 nucleotides are TGTGCCAGCAGCTGGGGTTTTGCGGGAGCGAGAAATGAGCAGTTCTTC. Translating gives CASSWGFAGARNEQFF.

CDR3 nucleotides: TGTGCCAGCAGTTCCCTGGACAGAAGGGGCTACACCTTC. Protein product: CASSSLDRRGYTF. The V call is TRBV6-6, the J call TRBJ1-2; tentatively, D is TRBD1 (6 bases). CDR3 length equals 13 residues. Between the trimmed V and J ends, which lost 4 bases and 8 bases, there was a span of 14 bases. Germline V gives CDR1 MNHNY, CDR2 SVGAGI (reference sequence).

The chain is built from TRBV9 and TRBJ1-6, with a possible D match to TRBD1 (6 bases). The CDR3 runs 14 residues. From germline, CDR1 is SGDLS and CDR2 YYNGEE. V lost 1 base, J lost 8 bases, and 10 bases lay in between. This CDR3 reads CASSVKGVDSPLHF. CDR3 nucleotides: TGTGCCAGCAGCGTAAAGGGGGTGGATTCACCCCTCCACTTT.

CDR3 sequence reads: CASSYFRDSYNEQFF. CDR3 sequence (DNA): TGTGCCAGCAGCTACTTCAGGGACTCCTACAATGAGCAGTTCTTC. The chain has TRBV7-2 and TRBJ2-1, with a tentative D call TRBD1 (5 bases). Trimming took 4 bases from V and 0 from J, leaving 10 bases between them. CDR1 is SGHTA, CDR2 FQGNSA, per germline. The CDR3 sequence is 15 residues long. Full variable domain (missing parts from reference TRBV7-2 and TRBJ2-1): GAGVSQSPSNKVTEKGKDVELRCDPISGHTALYWYRQSLGQGLEFLIYFQGNSAPDKSGLPSDRFSAERTGGSVSTLTIQRTQQEDSAVYLCASSYFRDSYNEQFFGPGTRLTVL.

The gene calls are TRBV5-4 and TRBJ2-3, with 9 nucleotides matching TRBD2. Unmatched junction bases numbered 8, after V lost 4 bases and J lost 2 bases. CDR3 length equals 16 residues. The germline V gene has CDR1 SGHNT and CDR2 YYREEE (reference sequence). The CDR3 DNA reads as TGTGCCAGCAGCATAGGCGCGGGAGGGATCACAGATACGCAGTATTTT. This translates into CASSIGAGGITDTQYF.

The rearrangement uses TRBV5-1 and TRBJ1-2, with a possible D match to TRBD1 (5 bases). Germline CDR1 is SGHRS and CDR2 is YFSETQ. V was pared by 1 base and J by 6 bases, with 16 bases between. The CDR3 runs to 15 residues. CDR3 region: CASSLQEGIGDGYTF. In DNA, the CDR3 is TGCGCCAGCAGCTTGCAGGAGGGGATCGGGGATGGCTACACCTTC.

The chain has TRBV7-8 and TRBJ1-2, with TRBD1 matching over 12 bases. V gave up 4 bases and J gave up 3 bases; unmatched junction bases: 9. The CDR3 covers 17 residues. Germline assignment: CDR1 SGHVS and CDR2 FQNEAQ. The DNA for the CDR3 is TGTGCCAGCAGCTCGAAGGGACAGGGGGCGCAATACTATGGCTACACCTTC. This encodes CASSSKGQGAQYYGYTF.

The chain links TRBV9 to TRBJ1-1; 8 bases map to TRBD1. V was clipped by 3 bases and J by 4 bases; unmatched bases: 8. Germline CDR1 is SGDLS and CDR2 is YYNGEE. The CDR3 loop spans 15 amino acids. The CDR3 region is CASSELPGGSTEAFF. The CDR3 coding sequence is TGTGCCAGCAGCGAATTACCAGGGGGCTCCACTGAAGCTTTCTTT.

This clone was seen a handful of times. The chain combines TRBV5-8 with TRBJ1-1, with D perhaps TRBD1 (5 bases). The CDR3 is 15 amino acids. The ends were cut back, 4 bases at V and 4 bases at J, with 17 bases in the middle. Germline loops: CDR1 SGHTS, CDR2 YDEGEE. CDR3 sequence (DNA): TGTGCCAGCAGCCCGGGGCCGGGGGGGAGCACTGAAGCTTTCTTT. It specifies CASSPGPGGSTEAFF.

V usage is TRBV30 and J usage is TRBJ2-3; 8 bases align to TRBD1. V shed 3 bases, J shed 2 bases, and the junction held 7 bases outside the gene matches. Germline values: CDR1 GTSNPN, CDR2 SVGIG (reference sequence). The CDR3 runs to 15 residues. Written as DNA, the CDR3 is TGTGCCTGGAGGGGAGGACAGGGTTACACAGATACGCAGTATTTT. Amino acids: CAWRGGQGYTDTQYF.

The chain's CDR3 is CASRKAGVGETQYF. The CDR3 DNA reads as TGTGCCAGCCGGAAAGCGGGAGTCGGAGAGACCCAGTACTTC. This chain joins TRBV27 and TRBJ2-5, with 8 bases that match TRBD2. The trim removed 8 bases at V and 4 bases at J, leaving 9 bases unmatched. CDR1 MNHEY and CDR2 SMNVEV come from the germline V gene (reference sequence). This CDR3 has 14 residues.

The chain uses TRBV3-1 (or the pseudogene TRBV3-2) and TRBJ2-1; D perhaps matches TRBD1 (6 bases). V was pared by 6 bases and J by 0 bases, with 6 bases between. The CDR3 totals 13 residues. Germline values: CDR1 LGHDT, CDR2 YNNKEL (reference sequence). CDR3 coding DNA: TGTGCCAGCAGGGACAGCTCCTACAATGAGCAGTTCTTC. Translation: CASRDSSYNEQFF.

This sequence joins TRBV5-1 and TRBJ2-2, with 8 bases identical to TRBD1. Germline-derived CDR1 and CDR2 are SGHRS and YFSETQ. V lost 7 bases and J lost 7; bases outside the gene matches: 3. The CDR3 is 12 amino acids. The CDR3 DNA reads TGCGCCAGCGCAGGGGGCGTCGGGGAGCTGTTTTTT. Residues: CASAGGVGELFF.

The chain recombines TRBV5-1 with TRBJ2-7, with 11 bases lining up with TRBD1. After removal of 3 bases from V and 6 bases from J, the junction contained 8 bases not matched to a gene. The CDR3 is 15 amino acids. Germline V CDR1 and CDR2: SGHRS, YFSETQ. The CDR3 reads CASSWGDRGNSEQYF. In DNA form, the CDR3 reads TGCGCCAGCAGCTGGGGGGACAGGGGGAACTCCGAGCAGTACTTC.

The chain employs TRBV18 and TRBJ2-3; 8 bases are shared with TRBD1. Germline V gene data show CDR1 as KGHSH and CDR2 as LQKENI. The CDR3 contains 15 residues. V gave up 6 bases and J gave up 1 base; unmatched junction bases: 6. CDR3 residues: CASSPGQGGTDTQYF. As DNA, the CDR3 is TGTGCCAGCTCCCCCGGACAGGGCGGCACAGATACGCAGTATTTT. Looking up the rest from reference TRBV18 and TRBJ2-3 gives the full variable domain: NAGVMQNPRHLVRRRGQEARLRCSPMKGHSHVYWYRQLPEEGLKFMVYLQKENIIDESGMPKERFSAEFPKEGPSILRIQQVVRGDSAAYFCASSPGQGGTDTQYFGPGTRLTVL.

CDR3 DNA sequence: TGCAGCGTCACAGGGCCCGGCTATGGCTACACCTTC. This sequence encodes CSVTGPGYGYTF. The rearrangement links TRBV29-1 to TRBJ1-2; possible D gene TRBD1, 6 bases. The CDR3 has 12 residues. Trimming took 6 bases from V and 4 from J, leaving 12 bases between them. CDR1 and CDR2 (germline): SQVTM, ANQGSEA.

The gene calls are TRBV9 and TRBJ2-2; D perhaps matches TRBD1 (5 bases). The germline gives CDR1 SGDLS, CDR2 YYNGEE. V was trimmed by 1 base and J by 5 bases, leaving 15 bases between them. CDR3 length: 16 amino acids. This chain's CDR3 is CASSVNQQGGTGELFF. The CDR3 coding sequence is TGTGCCAGCAGCGTAAATCAGCAGGGCGGAACCGGGGAGCTGTTTTTT.